Detailed here is one T cell receptor (beta chain). The antigen remains unidentified. This sample stems from a study of shared clonotypes between healthy human individuals. General observations from the study: An effect of sequencing depth on clonotype sharing among donors was expected.

J gave up 6 bases and V 6 bases, and 4 bases lay outside the gene matches. The CDR3 has 14 residues. The germline V gene has CDR1 MNHNS and CDR2 SASEGT. Profiling relied on immunoSEQ multiplex PCR, and the TCRdb table lists in-frame clones only, not all of them. The sample carries roughly 1,500,000 clones, 98% to 99% recorded once. The specimen was naive CD4+ T cells sorted from blood. Subset indicated: CD45RA+ positively selected. The rearrangement joins TRBV6-1 to TRBJ2-1; 11 bases align to TRBD1. The clonotype comes from a man in his thirties or forties in good health. The CDR3, as DNA: TGTGCCAGCAGGGGGACAGGGGGTTTCAATGAGCAGTTCTTC. Its protein is CASRGTGGFNEQFF.